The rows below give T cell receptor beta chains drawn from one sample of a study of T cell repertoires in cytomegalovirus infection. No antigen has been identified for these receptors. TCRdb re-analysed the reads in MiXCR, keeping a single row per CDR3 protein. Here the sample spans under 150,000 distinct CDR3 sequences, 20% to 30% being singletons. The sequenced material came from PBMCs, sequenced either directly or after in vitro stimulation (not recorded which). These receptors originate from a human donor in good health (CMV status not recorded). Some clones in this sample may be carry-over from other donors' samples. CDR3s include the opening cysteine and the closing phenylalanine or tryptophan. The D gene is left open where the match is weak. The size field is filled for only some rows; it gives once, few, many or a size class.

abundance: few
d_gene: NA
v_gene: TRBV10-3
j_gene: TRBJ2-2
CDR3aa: CAISLGLARPGELFF
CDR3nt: TGTGCCATCAGTCTAGGGCTAGCTCGCCCCGGGGAGCTGTTTTTT

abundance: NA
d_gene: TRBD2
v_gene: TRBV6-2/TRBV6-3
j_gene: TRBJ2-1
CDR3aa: CASRESGKFTYNEQFF
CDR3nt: TGTGCCAGCAGAGAAAGCGGGAAATTTACCTACAATGAGCAGTTCTTC

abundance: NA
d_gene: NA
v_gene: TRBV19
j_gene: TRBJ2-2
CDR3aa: CASSTPFGMNTGELFF
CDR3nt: TGTGCCAGTAGTACGCCGTTCGGGATGAACACCGGGGAGCTGTTTTTT

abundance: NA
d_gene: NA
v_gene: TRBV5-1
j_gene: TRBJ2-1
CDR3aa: CASSLDLREQFF
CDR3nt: TGCGCCAGCAGCTTGGACCTCCGTGAGCAGTTCTTC

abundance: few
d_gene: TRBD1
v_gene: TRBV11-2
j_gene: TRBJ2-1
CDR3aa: CASTTGTGPYNEQFF
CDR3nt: TGTGCCAGCACCACCGGGACAGGGCCCTACAATGAGCAGTTCTTC

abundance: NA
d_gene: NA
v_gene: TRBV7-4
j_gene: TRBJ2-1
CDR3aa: CASSLAGVTYNEQFF
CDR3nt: TGTGCCAGCAGCTTAGCGGGAGTTACGTACAATGAGCAGTTCTTC

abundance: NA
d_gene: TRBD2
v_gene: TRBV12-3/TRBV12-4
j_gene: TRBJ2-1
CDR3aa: CASSPTSGPYIEQFF
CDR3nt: TGTGCCAGCAGTCCTACTAGCGGGCCTTACATTGAGCAGTTCTTC

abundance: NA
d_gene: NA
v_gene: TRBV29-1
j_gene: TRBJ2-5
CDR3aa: CSVAGWRDQETQYF
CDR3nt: TGCAGCGTGGCGGGGTGGAGGGATCAAGAGACCCAGTACTTC

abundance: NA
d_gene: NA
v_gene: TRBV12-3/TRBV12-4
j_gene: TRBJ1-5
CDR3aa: CASGQGFRSSNQPQHF
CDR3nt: TGTGCCAGCGGCCAGGGTTTTAGGTCTAGCAATCAGCCCCAGCATTTT

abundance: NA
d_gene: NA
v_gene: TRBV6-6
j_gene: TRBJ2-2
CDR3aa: CASSLGSAGGELFF
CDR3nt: TGTGCCAGCAGCCTCGGGTCGGCAGGCGGGGAGCTGTTTTTT

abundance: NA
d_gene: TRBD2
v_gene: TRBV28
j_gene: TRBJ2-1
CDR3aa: CASRWASGVWHEQFF
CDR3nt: TGTGCCAGCAGATGGGCTAGCGGGGTTTGGCATGAGCAGTTCTTC

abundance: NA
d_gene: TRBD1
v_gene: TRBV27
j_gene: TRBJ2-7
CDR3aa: CASSLRTGSNEQYF
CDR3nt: TGTGCCAGCAGTTTAAGGACAGGGAGCAACGAGCAGTACTTC

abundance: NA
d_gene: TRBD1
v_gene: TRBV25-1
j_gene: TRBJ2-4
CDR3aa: CASSEFGQGSIQYF
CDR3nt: TGTGCCAGCAGTGAATTCGGACAGGGGAGCATTCAGTACTTC

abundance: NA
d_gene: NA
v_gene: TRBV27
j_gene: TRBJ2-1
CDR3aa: CASSLSVLNEQFF
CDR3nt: TGTGCCAGCAGTTTATCGGTCCTAAATGAGCAGTTCTTC

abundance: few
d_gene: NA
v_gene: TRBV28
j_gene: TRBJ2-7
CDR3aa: CATQTGSYEQYF
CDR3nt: TGTGCCACCCAAACGGGGAGCTACGAGCAGTACTTC

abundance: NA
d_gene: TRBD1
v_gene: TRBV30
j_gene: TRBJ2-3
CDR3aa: CAGNLGQTSTDTQYF
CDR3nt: TGTGCCGGTAATCTGGGACAGACTAGCACAGATACGCAGTATTTT

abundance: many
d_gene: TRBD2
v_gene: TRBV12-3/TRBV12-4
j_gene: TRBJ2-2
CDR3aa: CASSLAGDTGELFF
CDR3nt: TGTGCCAGCAGTCTAGCGGGGGACACCGGGGAGCTGTTTTTT

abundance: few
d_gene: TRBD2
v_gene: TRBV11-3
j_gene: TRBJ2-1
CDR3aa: CASSSRGAGYNEQFF
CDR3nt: TGTGCCAGCAGCTCGCGGGGGGCTGGGTACAATGAGCAGTTCTTC

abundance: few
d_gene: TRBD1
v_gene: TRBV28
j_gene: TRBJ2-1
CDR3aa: CASSSGQMGEQFF
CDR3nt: TGTGCCAGCAGCTCGGGACAGATGGGTGAGCAGTTCTTC

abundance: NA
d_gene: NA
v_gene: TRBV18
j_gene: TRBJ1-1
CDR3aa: CASSPRGPGNTEAFF
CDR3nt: TGTGCCAGCTCACCACGCGGTCCCGGGAACACTGAAGCTTTCTTT

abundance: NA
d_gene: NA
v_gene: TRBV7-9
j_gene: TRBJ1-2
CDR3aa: CASSLADRRGYTF
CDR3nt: TGTGCCAGCAGCTTAGCAGATCGGAGAGGCTACACCTTC

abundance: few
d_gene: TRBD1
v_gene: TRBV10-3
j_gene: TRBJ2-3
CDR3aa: CAISGQGRRDTQYF
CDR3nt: TGTGCCATCAGCGGACAGGGAAGGAGAGATACGCAGTATTTT

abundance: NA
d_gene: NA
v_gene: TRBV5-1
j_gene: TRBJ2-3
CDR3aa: CASSFLGIPITDTQYF
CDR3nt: TGCGCCAGCAGCTTCCTCGGCATCCCCATAACAGATACGCAGTATTTT

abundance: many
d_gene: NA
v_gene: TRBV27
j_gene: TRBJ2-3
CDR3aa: CASSLRGYTDTQYF
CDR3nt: TGTGCCAGCAGTTTAAGAGGGTACACAGATACGCAGTATTTT

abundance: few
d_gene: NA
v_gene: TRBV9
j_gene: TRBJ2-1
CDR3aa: CASSVDHVVGEQFF
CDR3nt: TGTGCCAGCAGCGTGGACCACGTCGTAGGTGAGCAGTTCTTC

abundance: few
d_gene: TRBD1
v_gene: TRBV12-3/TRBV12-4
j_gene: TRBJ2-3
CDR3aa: CASSWGQGGTDTQYF
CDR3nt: TGTGCCAGCAGTTGGGGACAGGGAGGCACAGATACGCAGTATTTT

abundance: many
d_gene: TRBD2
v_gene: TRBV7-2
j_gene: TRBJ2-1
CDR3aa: CASSLQREGLFF
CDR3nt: TGTGCCAGCAGCTTACAGCGGGAGGGCCTGTTCTTC

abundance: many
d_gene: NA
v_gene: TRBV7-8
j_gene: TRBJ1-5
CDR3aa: CASSSRYRVDQPQHF
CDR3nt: TGTGCCAGCAGCTCAAGGTACAGGGTAGATCAGCCCCAGCATTTT

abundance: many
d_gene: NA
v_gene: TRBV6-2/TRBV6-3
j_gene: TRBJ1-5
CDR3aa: CASSSGQAGHEPQHF
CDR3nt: TGTGCCAGCAGTTCAGGCCAAGCAGGACATGAGCCCCAGCATTTT

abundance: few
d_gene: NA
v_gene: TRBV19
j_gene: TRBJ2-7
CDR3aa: CASKGPYSYEQYF
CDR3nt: TGTGCCAGTAAGGGGCCCTACTCCTACGAGCAGTACTTC

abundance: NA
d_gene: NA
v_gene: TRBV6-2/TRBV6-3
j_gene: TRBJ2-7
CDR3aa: CASTWRNRAYEQYF
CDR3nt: TGTGCCAGCACCTGGCGAAATCGCGCCTACGAGCAGTACTTC

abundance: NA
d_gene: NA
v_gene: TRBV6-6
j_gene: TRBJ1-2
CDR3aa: CASSYSRTVNYGYTF
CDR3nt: TGTGCCAGCAGTTACTCGAGGACGGTTAACTATGGCTACACCTTC

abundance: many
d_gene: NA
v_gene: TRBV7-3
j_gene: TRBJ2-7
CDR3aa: CASSIGGNGNYEQYF
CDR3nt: TGTGCCAGCAGTATCGGAGGAAATGGTAACTACGAGCAGTACTTC

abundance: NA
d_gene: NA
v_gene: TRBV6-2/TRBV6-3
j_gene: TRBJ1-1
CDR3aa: CASSYPGRGSTEAFF
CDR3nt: TGTGCCAGCAGTTACCCGGGGAGGGGAAGCACTGAAGCTTTCTTT

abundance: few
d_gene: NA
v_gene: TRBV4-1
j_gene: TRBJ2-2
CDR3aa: CASSPGRYTGELFF
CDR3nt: TGCGCCAGCAGCCCTGGCCGATACACCGGGGAGCTGTTTTTT

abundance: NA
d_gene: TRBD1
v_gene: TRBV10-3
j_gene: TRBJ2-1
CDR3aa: CAISPGQGTSEQFF
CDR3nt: TGTGCCATCAGTCCGGGACAGGGAACGTCTGAGCAGTTCTTC

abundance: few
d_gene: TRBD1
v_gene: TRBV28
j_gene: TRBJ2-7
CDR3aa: CASSLVGTVPSEQYF
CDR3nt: TGTGCCAGCAGTTTAGTCGGGACAGTCCCCTCGGAGCAGTACTTC

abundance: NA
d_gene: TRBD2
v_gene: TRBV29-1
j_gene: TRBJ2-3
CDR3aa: CSVEDRGSGTDTQYF
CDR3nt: TGCAGCGTTGAAGATCGCGGGAGTGGGACAGATACGCAGTATTTT

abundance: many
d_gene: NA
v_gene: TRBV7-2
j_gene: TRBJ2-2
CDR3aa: CASSNLGELFF
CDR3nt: TGTGCCAGCAGCAACCTAGGGGAGCTGTTTTTT

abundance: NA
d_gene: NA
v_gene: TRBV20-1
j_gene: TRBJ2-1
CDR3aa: CSARDMTSEQFF
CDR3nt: TGCAGTGCTAGAGATATGACATCGGAGCAGTTCTTC

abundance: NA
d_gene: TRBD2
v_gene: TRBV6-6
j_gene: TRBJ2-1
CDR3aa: CASKSGRAHEQFF
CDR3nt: TGTGCCAGCAAAAGCGGGAGGGCCCATGAGCAGTTCTTC

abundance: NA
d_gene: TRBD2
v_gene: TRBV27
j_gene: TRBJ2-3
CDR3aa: CASSMFLAGAVTQYF
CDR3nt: TGTGCCAGCAGCATGTTCCTGGCGGGAGCCGTTACGCAGTATTTT

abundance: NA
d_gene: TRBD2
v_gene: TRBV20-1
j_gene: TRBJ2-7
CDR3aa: CSVETSGSYEQYF
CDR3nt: TGCAGTGTAGAGACTAGCGGGTCATACGAGCAGTACTTC

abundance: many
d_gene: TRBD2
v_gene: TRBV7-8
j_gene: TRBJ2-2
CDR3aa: CASRESGGTGELFF
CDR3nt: TGTGCCAGCAGGGAGTCGGGGGGCACCGGGGAGCTGTTTTTT

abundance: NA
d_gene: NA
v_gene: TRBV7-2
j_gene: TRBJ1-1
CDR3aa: CASSDLGQTNTEAFF
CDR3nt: TGTGCCAGCAGCGACCTTGGACAGACAAACACTGAAGCTTTCTTT